This T cell receptor (beta chain) emerged from a study of T cells after yellow fever vaccination. Notes on the study in general: Abundant clonotypes from the bulk population could get into FACS-sorted repertoires as contaminants.

This clonotype was detected a few times. The antigen is unknown. Conversion of TCR transcripts into cDNA relied on 5'RACE template switching, which added a universal primer site and UMIs. MiXCR, run by TCRdb on the 5' RACE reads, gives a single entry per CDR3 protein. The sample consists of 100,000 to 150,000 distinct CDR3 sequences, more than 7.5% of them appearing once. The ends were cut back, 1 base at V and 4 bases at J, with 9 bases in the middle. The CDR3 has 15 amino acids. The germline CDR1 and CDR2 sequences are KGHDR and SFDVKD. Sequenced material: CD8+ T cells sorted from PBMCs, taken on the day of the yellow fever booster vaccination. This TCR came from a man between 18 and 29 years old who received the YFV17D yellow fever vaccine. The rearrangement links TRBV24-1 to TRBJ2-2; no firm D call. CDR3: CATSDLNITTGELFF. The CDR3 nucleotides read TGTGCCACCAGTGATTTAAATATTACCACCGGGGAGCTGTTTTTT.